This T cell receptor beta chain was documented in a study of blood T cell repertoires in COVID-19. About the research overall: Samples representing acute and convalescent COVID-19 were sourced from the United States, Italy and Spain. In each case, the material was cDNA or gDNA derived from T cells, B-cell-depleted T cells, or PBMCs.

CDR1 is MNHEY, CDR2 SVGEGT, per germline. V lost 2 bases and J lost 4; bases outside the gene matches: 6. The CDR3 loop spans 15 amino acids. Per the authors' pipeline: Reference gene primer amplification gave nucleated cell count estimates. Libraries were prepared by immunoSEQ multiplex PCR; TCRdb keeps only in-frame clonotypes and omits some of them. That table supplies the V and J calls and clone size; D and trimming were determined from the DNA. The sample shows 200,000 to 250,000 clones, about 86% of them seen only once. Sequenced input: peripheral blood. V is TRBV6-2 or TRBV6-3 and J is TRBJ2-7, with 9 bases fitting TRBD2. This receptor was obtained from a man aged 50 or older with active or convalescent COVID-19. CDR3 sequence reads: CASSYGGGARYEQYF. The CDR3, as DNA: TGTGCCAGCAGTTACGGCGGGGGGGCCAGGTACGAGCAGTACTTC.